This T cell receptor beta chain is drawn from a study of OX40 agonist ivuxolimab in advanced cancers. The wider study: Participants, 75% to 85% male, averaged 60 years of age, ranging from about 23 to 85.

The V and J ends lost 1 base and 2 bases respectively, with 9 bases between them. There are 14 residues in the CDR3. The germline CDR1 and CDR2 sequences are SGHNT and YYREEE (reference sequence). Here immunoSEQ multiplex PCR was the method, and the copy in TCRdb shows in-frame clones only, minus some. Here the sample spans some 48,000 clones, 79% being singletons. The source material was CD4+ or CD8+ T cells sorted from blood, sampled in a trial of the OX40 agonist ivuxolimab. The V gene is TRBV5-4, the J gene TRBJ1-2; D not certain. The sequence came from an adult with an advanced solid tumor such as melanoma, head and neck, liver or kidney cancer. The CDR3 reads CASSLSMHNYGYTF. For the CDR3, the DNA is TGTGCCAGCAGCTTGTCCATGCACAACTATGGCTACACCTTC.